The 29 T cell receptor beta chains below come from one sample, sequenced in a study of CD8 T cells in ankylosing spondylitis. TCRdb processed the 5' RACE reads anew with MiXCR; each CDR3 protein has one entry. Seen here are a few hundred thousand distinct CDR3 sequences, about 20% observed once, and the top ten hold 3.5%. What was sequenced was blood, either unsorted or a sorted T cell fraction (not recorded which). Source of these receptors: a female donor with ankylosing spondylitis or in good health (not recorded which).

As for this clonotype: One end of the junction is discordant with germline, which a read error may explain. This chain uses TRBV4-1 with TRBJ1-5; tentative D call: TRBD1 (5 bases). The CDR3 has 14 residues. From germline, CDR1 is MGHRA and CDR2 YSYEKL. For the CDR3, the DNA is TGCGCCAGCAGCCGACCCGGGGCCAATCAGCCCCGGCATTTT. Amino acids: CASSRPGANQPRHF.

This chain uses TRBV20-1 with TRBJ1-1; D not resolved. Trimming left V 3 bases short and J 1 base short, with 6 bases between. Germline loops: CDR1 DFQATT, CDR2 SNEGSKA (reference sequence). This CDR3 is built from 12 residues. CDR3 region: CSASLPNTEAFF. CDR3 DNA sequence: TGCAGTGCTAGCCTCCCGAACACTGAAGCTTTCTTT.

This clonotype was recorded a few times. The CDR3, as DNA: TGCAGTGCTAGGGACTACATCTCCTACAATGAGCAGTTCTTC. Translation gives CSARDYISYNEQFF. The chain carries TRBV20-1 and TRBJ2-1; the D gene is possibly TRBD2 (6 bases). In germline, CDR1 is DFQATT, CDR2 SNEGSKA (reference sequence). Trimming left V 3 bases short and J 0 bases short, with 9 bases between. This CDR3 is 14 amino acids long.

This clonotype was seen ten or more times. This chain connects TRBV2 to TRBJ2-3; D possibly corresponds to TRBD2 (5 bases). Germline CDR1 reads SNHLY; CDR2 reads FYNNEI. Trimming cost V 8 bases and J 2 bases, with 17 bases left between them. This CDR3 comprises 15 residues. The CDR3 is CASRPQERFTDTQYF. DNA of the CDR3: TGTGCCAGCCGACCTCAGGAGCGGTTCACAGATACGCAGTATTTT.

This clonotype was counted only a few times. V usage is TRBV5-1 and J usage is TRBJ2-7, with D unclear. The CDR3 totals 15 residues. Germline lookup yields CDR1 SGHRS and CDR2 YFSETQ. V lost 0 bases and J 0 bases, leaving 10 bases between the germline ends. The CDR3 protein is CASSLVAGFSYEQYF. CDR3 bases: TGCGCCAGCAGCTTGGTAGCAGGTTTCTCCTACGAGCAGTACTTC.

The rearrangement joins TRBV21-1 to TRBJ2-1. TRBV21-1 is marked as a pseudogene. CDR3 length: 16 residues. CDR3 amino acids: CASMLRIADSYNEQFF. CDR3 bases: TGTGCCAGCATGCTTCGAATAGCGGACTCCTACAATGAGCAGTTCTTC.

Written as DNA, the CDR3 is TGTGCCAGCAGCCGGGACCAAGGGGAGACCCAGTACTTC. This encodes CASSRDQGETQYF. The chain is built from TRBV12-3 or TRBV12-4 and TRBJ2-5; D may correspond to TRBD1 or TRBD2 (5 bases each). V shed 6 bases and J shed 5 bases, with 13 bases lying between them. This CDR3 is 13 amino acids long.

V and J are TRBV6-1 and TRBJ2-2; weak D call: TRBD2 (6 bases). CDR1 and CDR2 from the germline V gene are MNHNS and SASEGT. Trimming shortened V by 2 bases and J by 5 bases, and 15 bases separated the two germline ends. The CDR3 spans 16 residues. CDR3 nucleotide sequence: TGTGCCAGCAGTGAAACCGGGAGAATGGGAACCGGGGAGCTGTTTTTT. It is translated as CASSETGRMGTGELFF.

The chain joins TRBV15 to TRBJ2-6; no clear D. CDR3 size: 15 residues. The germline CDR1 and CDR2 sequences are LNHNV and YYDKDF (reference sequence). The V end was cut by 0 bases, the J end by 1 base, with 4 bases between. The DNA of the CDR3 is TGTGCCACCAGCAGAGATAGATCTGGGGCCAACGTCCTGACTTTC. Its translation: CATSRDRSGANVLTF.

This clonotype was picked up a small number of times. The gene calls are TRBV15 and TRBJ1-2; D unclear. Trimming stripped 0 bases from V and 3 bases from J, with 8 bases between. In germline, CDR1 is LNHNV, CDR2 YYDKDF (reference sequence). This CDR3 region has 14 residues. CDR3 sequence: CATSRDLYDYGYTF. Written as DNA, the CDR3 is TGTGCCACCAGCAGAGATTTATATGACTATGGCTACACCTTC.

The V and J genes are TRBV6-1 and TRBJ1-5; D is perhaps TRBD1 (6 bases). The CDR3 is made up of 15 amino acids. Germline V lookup: CDR1 MNHNS, CDR2 SASEGT. Between the trimmed V and J ends, which lost 4 bases and 1 base, there was a span of 11 bases. The CDR3 loop reads CASSATGFSNQPQHF. CDR3 DNA: TGTGCCAGCAGTGCGACAGGATTCAGCAATCAGCCCCAGCATTTT.

The V call is TRBV27, the J call TRBJ2-7; 11 bases map to TRBD1. The CDR3 contains 14 residues. V trimming: 5 bases; J trimming: 3 bases; junction bases outside the gene matches: 3. Germline loops: CDR1 MNHEY, CDR2 SMNVEV (reference sequence). CDR3 in amino acids: CASSPGQGGYEQYF. CDR3 DNA: TGTGCCAGCAGTCCGGGACAGGGGGGCTACGAGCAGTACTTC.

The chain is built from TRBV6-1 and TRBJ2-4; weak D call: TRBD2 (6 bases). Germline V gene lookup returns CDR1 MNHNS and CDR2 SASEGT. Trimming took 6 bases from V and 0 from J, leaving 15 bases between them. CDR3 length: 16 residues. The DNA of the CDR3 is TGTGCCAGCAGCCGCGGGGTAGGGCTAGCCAAAAACATTCAGTACTTC. Protein sequence: CASSRGVGLAKNIQYF.

This chain links TRBV6-2 or TRBV6-3 with TRBJ1-2; D is unresolved. Germline V gene lookup returns CDR1 MNHEY and CDR2 SVGEGT. The V gene lost 10 bases and the J gene lost 4 bases, with 13 bases spanning the gap. The CDR3 is 12 amino acids. The CDR3 protein is CAIRDPGYGYTF. CDR3 nucleotide sequence: TGTGCCATCCGCGACCCGGGCTATGGCTACACCTTC.

This clonotype was picked up many times. This chain joins TRBV6-1 and TRBJ2-7; D unresolved. With 6 bases removed from V and 1 base from J, the gap between germline ends came to 16 bases. The CDR3 has 15 amino acids. CDR1 is MNHNS and CDR2 is SASEGT in the germline V gene. The CDR3 here is CASSTTAPQSYEQYF. In DNA form, the CDR3 reads TGTGCCAGCAGCACCACAGCACCTCAATCCTACGAGCAGTACTTC.

This sequence joins TRBV5-1 and TRBJ2-1; maybe TRBD2 (5 bases). Germline V CDR1 and CDR2: SGHRS, YFSETQ. The CDR3 has 16 residues. V was clipped by 3 bases and J by 0 bases, with 13 bases between them. CDR3 sequence: CASSWAAGSSYNEQFF. CDR3 coding DNA: TGCGCCAGCAGCTGGGCGGCGGGTAGCTCCTACAATGAGCAGTTCTTC.

This clonotype was counted between two and nine times. The chain employs TRBV29-1 and TRBJ2-7; tentative D call: TRBD1 (6 bases). The length of the CDR3 is 16 residues. The V end lost 4 bases, the J end lost 0 bases, and 19 bases lay between the germline ends. CDR1 and CDR2 from the germline V gene are SQVTM and ANQGSEA. This CDR3 reads CSVVRQDTSSSYEQYF. DNA of the CDR3: TGCAGCGTTGTAAGACAGGATACTTCAAGCTCCTACGAGCAGTACTTC.

The genes are TRBV12-5 and TRBJ2-3; D remains unclear. The CDR3 consists of 15 residues. V gave up 3 bases and J gave up 0 bases, with 10 bases separating them. CDR1 and CDR2 (germline): LGHNT, FRNRAP. The CDR3 region has the DNA TGTGCTAGTGGTTTCGACCGAGCTAGCACAGATACGCAGTATTTT. The encoded protein is CASGFDRASTDTQYF.

V is TRBV4-3 and J is TRBJ2-2; TRBD1 might be the D (6 bases). Germline V gene lookup returns CDR1 LGHNA and CDR2 YSLEER. V dropped 0 bases and J dropped 4 bases, with 15 bases sitting between them. The CDR3 has 17 amino acids. CDR3 protein: CASSQEFRGGSTGELFF. The DNA for the CDR3 is TGCGCCAGCAGCCAAGAATTTAGAGGGGGATCCACCGGGGAGCTGTTTTTT.

This clonotype has more than one count but fewer than ten. The chain couples TRBV30 to TRBJ1-1; D is ambiguous. From germline, CDR1 is GTSNPN and CDR2 SVGIG (reference sequence). This CDR3 region has 13 residues. Trimming took off 0 bases at V and 1 base at J, with 6 bases between the two ends. The CDR3 bases are TGTGCCTGGAGTGTGGTAGAGAACACTGAAGCTTTCTTT. As protein: CAWSVVENTEAFF.

This clonotype was counted only a few times. This sequence joins TRBV20-1 and TRBJ1-6; the D is unclear. CDR3 length: 13 amino acids. Trimming took 2 bases from V and 7 from J, leaving 9 bases between them. Looked up from germline, CDR1 is DFQATT and CDR2 is SNEGSKA (reference sequence). CDR3 amino acids: CSARPKWNSPLHF. The CDR3 region has the DNA TGCAGTGCTAGACCTAAGTGGAATTCACCCCTCCACTTT.

This clonotype showed up just once. This sequence joins TRBV6-2 or TRBV6-3 and TRBJ2-5, with 9 bases identical to TRBD2. This CDR3 spans 15 amino acids. Looked up from germline, CDR1 is MNHEY and CDR2 is SVGEGT. Losses at the gene ends were 8 bases for V and 1 base for J; bases not matched to a gene: 8. CDR3 region: CASLTETSGQETQYF. CDR3 nucleotide sequence: TGTGCCAGCCTGACCGAGACTAGCGGCCAAGAGACCCAGTACTTC.

The rearrangement uses TRBV21-1 and TRBJ2-3; the table's D call of TRBD1 was not tested on the DNA. TRBV21-1 is deemed a pseudogene. This CDR3 is built from 17 residues. In DNA, the CDR3 is TGTGCCAGCAGCCACATGCAGCGGGGCGAGGGTCGAGAAACGCAGTATTTT. The encoded protein is CASSHMQRGEGRETQYF.

This clonotype was seen more than once but under ten times. CDR3 nucleotide sequence: TGTGCCAGCAGCTTGACTAGCGGGGTCACAGATACGCAGTATTTT. Protein sequence: CASSLTSGVTDTQYF. The gene calls are TRBV5-4 and TRBJ2-3; TRBD2 matches 10 bases. With V trimmed by 1 base and J by 2 bases, 1 base remained unmatched. The CDR3 spans 15 residues. Germline V gene data show CDR1 as SGHNT and CDR2 as YYREEE (reference sequence). Full variable domain (remainder filled in from reference TRBV5-4 and TRBJ2-3): ETGVTQSPTHLIKTRGQQVTLRCSSQSGHNTVSWYQQALGQGPQFIFQYYREEENGRGNFPPRFSGLQFPNYSSELNVNALELDDSALYLCASSLTSGVTDTQYFGPGTRLTVL.

V and J are TRBV6-1 and TRBJ1-1, with D perhaps TRBD1 (5 bases). The length of the CDR3 is 16 residues. Trimming took off 5 bases at V and 2 bases at J, with 18 bases between the two ends. Germline CDR1 is MNHNS and CDR2 is SASEGT. The CDR3, as DNA: TGTGCCAGCAGTCCGTTTGGCCAGGGACGTAACACTGAAGCTTTCTTT. It translates to CASSPFGQGRNTEAFF.

J is TRBJ2-3 and V is TRBV7-2; 7 bases match TRBD2. This CDR3 has 16 residues. Trimming cost V 1 base and J 2 bases; bases outside gene matches: 6. CDR1 and CDR2 (germline): SGHTA, FQGNSA. CDR3 residues: CASSLVPSGVTDTQYF. The DNA for the CDR3 is TGTGCCAGCAGCTTAGTCCCTAGCGGAGTCACAGATACGCAGTATTTT.

This clonotype was observed a handful of times. V is TRBV15 and J is TRBJ2-1; 7 bases align to TRBD1. J gave up 8 bases and V 2 bases, and 6 bases lay outside the gene matches. The germline CDR1 and CDR2 sequences are LNHNV and YYDKDF (reference sequence). The CDR3 sequence is 14 residues long. The CDR3 is CATSRRQGQDEQFF. The CDR3 DNA sequence: TGTGCCACCAGCAGAAGACAGGGCCAGGATGAGCAGTTCTTC.

This chain joins TRBV10-3 and TRBJ1-2, with D maybe TRBD1 (5 bases). The length of the CDR3 is 14 residues. Trimming shortened V by 7 bases and J by 5 bases, and 17 bases separated the two germline ends. The germline gives CDR1 ENHRY, CDR2 SYGVKD. CDR3 in amino acids: CAITAGDSGYGYTF. The CDR3 nucleotides read TGTGCCATCACCGCCGGCGACAGTGGGTATGGCTACACCTTC.

Points on this clonotype: The junction shows a germline mismatch at one end, possibly a read error. This chain links TRBV20-1 with TRBJ2-1; 7 positions match TRBD1. Germline V gene data show CDR1 as DFQATT and CDR2 as SNEGSKA (reference sequence). The CDR3 totals 16 residues. This CDR3 reads CCARDEGIWDSHEQFF. The CDR3 region has the DNA TGCTGTGCTAGAGATGAGGGGATTTGGGACAGCCATGAGCAGTTCTTC.